These 12 T cell receptor beta chains originate from one sample sequenced in a study of neurological immune-mediated disorders. TCRdb re-analysed the 5' RACE reads in MiXCR, keeping a single row per CDR3 protein. The sample has 15,000 to 20,000 distinct CDR3 sequences; about 10% are singletons. Material: CD8+ T cells from blood. The source is a woman between 50 and 59 years old in good health.

This clonotype has ten or more counts. V usage is TRBV5-1 and J usage is TRBJ1-1, with 10 positions matching TRBD1. J gave up 7 bases and V 0 bases, and 6 bases lay outside the gene matches. This CDR3 spans 15 amino acids. Germline loops: CDR1 SGHRS, CDR2 YFSETQ. CDR3 sequence (DNA): TGCGCCAGCAGCTTGGCAGGGGGACAGGGGTTTGAAGCTTTCTTT. Amino acids: CASSLAGGQGFEAFF.

Many counts were recorded for this clonotype. The V and J genes are TRBV7-9 and TRBJ2-2; 8 positions agree with TRBD2. This CDR3 is 15 amino acids long. The junction had 4 bases not matched to a gene; V was cut back by 5 bases and J by 2 bases. Germline lookup yields CDR1 SEHNR and CDR2 FQNEAQ (reference sequence). In DNA, the CDR3 is TGTGCCAGCAGCCTCGGACTAGCTAACACCGGGGAGCTGTTTTTT. Amino acid sequence: CASSLGLANTGELFF.

The sample holds many counts of this clonotype. The chain links TRBV20-1 to TRBJ1-3, with D unclear. V was shortened by 3 bases and J by 0 bases, with 12 bases between the two germline ends. The CDR3 loop spans 15 amino acids. Germline lookup yields CDR1 DFQATT and CDR2 SNEGSKA (reference sequence). CDR3 in amino acids: CSASKTLPSGNTIYF. The CDR3 DNA follows: TGCAGTGCTAGTAAGACCCTCCCCTCTGGAAACACCATATATTTT.

This clonotype was recorded at least ten times. This sequence joins TRBV28 and TRBJ1-1, with D unclear. V dropped 6 bases and J dropped 0 bases, with 8 bases sitting between them. Germline V CDR1 and CDR2: MDHEN, SYDVKM. The CDR3 totals 13 residues. The CDR3 DNA reads TGTGCCAGCAGGACGCAAATGAACACTGAAGCTTTCTTT. Its translation is CASRTQMNTEAFF.

There are many counts of this clonotype. This chain links TRBV27 with TRBJ1-5; 10 bases are shared with TRBD1. The V segment lost 6 bases and the J segment 3 bases; nucleotides outside the gene matches: 8. Germline loops: CDR1 MNHEY, CDR2 SMNVEV (reference sequence). This CDR3 is 16 amino acids long. The CDR3 reads CASSPGTGVTNQPQHF. The DNA of the CDR3 is TGTGCCAGCAGCCCCGGGACAGGGGTCACCAATCAGCCCCAGCATTTT.

Many counts were recorded for this clonotype. The rearrangement uses TRBV29-1 and TRBJ1-2; no firm D call. This CDR3 contains 13 residues. Germline CDR1 reads SQVTM; CDR2 reads ANQGSEA. Trimming pared 3 bases from V and 5 bases from J, leaving 13 bases between. The CDR3: CSVEMEWRYGYTF. Written as DNA, the CDR3 is TGCAGCGTTGAGATGGAGTGGAGGTATGGCTACACCTTC.

This clonotype was counted ten times or more. The V and J genes are TRBV5-1 and TRBJ2-2; 9 bases align to TRBD1. The germline gives CDR1 SGHRS, CDR2 YFSETQ. With 4 bases clipped from V and 3 bases from J, the junction kept 7 bases outside the gene matches. The CDR3 has 16 amino acids. The CDR3 loop reads CASSDQTGGDTGELFF. The CDR3 nucleotides read TGCGCCAGCAGCGACCAGACAGGGGGGGACACCGGGGAGCTGTTTTTT.

This rearrangement joins TRBV20-1 to TRBJ1-1; D is perhaps TRBD1 (6 bases). The CDR3 runs 12 residues. Germline V CDR1 and CDR2: DFQATT, SNEGSKA (reference sequence). This chain's CDR3 is CRPQGTNTEAFF. The CDR3 nucleotides are TGCAGGCCCCAGGGGACAAACACTGAAGCTTTCTTT.

This chain uses TRBV12-3 or TRBV12-4 with TRBJ1-2; maybe TRBD1 (6 bases). V lost 6 bases and J 5 bases, leaving 13 bases between the germline ends. CDR3 size: 13 residues. The CDR3 loop reads CASSLDRTYGYTF. The CDR3 DNA is TGTGCCAGCAGCCTAGACAGGACGTATGGCTACACCTTC.

This clonotype was counted between two and nine times. The genes are TRBV15 and TRBJ2-5; tentative D call: TRBD1 (6 bases). V lost 0 bases, J lost 5 bases, and 16 bases lay in between. The CDR3 has 16 residues. Germline CDR1 and CDR2: LNHNV and YYDKDF (reference sequence). The CDR3 nucleotides read TGTGCCACCAGCAGAGAACAGGGTTTTTGGGGGGAGACCCAGTACTTC. Protein sequence: CATSREQGFWGETQYF.

This clonotype was found many times. The chain employs TRBV7-9 and TRBJ2-7, with D possibly being TRBD1 (6 bases). This CDR3 spans 15 amino acids. Trimming stripped 2 bases from V and 3 bases from J, with 14 bases between. Germline-derived CDR1 and CDR2 are SEHNR and FQNEAQ (reference sequence). The CDR3 DNA sequence: TGTGCCAGCAGCTTAATAACAGGGTTCAACTACGAGCAGTACTTC. The encoded protein is CASSLITGFNYEQYF.

This clonotype was found many times. The J gene is TRBJ2-7, the V gene TRBV4-1; D possibly corresponds to TRBD2 (5 bases). Germline-derived CDR1 and CDR2 are MGHRA and YSYEKL. V shed 3 bases and J shed 4 bases, with 10 bases lying between them. This CDR3 is built from 13 residues. CDR3 in amino acids: CASSHVGVYEQYF. CDR3 DNA sequence: TGCGCCAGCAGCCACGTGGGAGTATACGAGCAGTACTTC.